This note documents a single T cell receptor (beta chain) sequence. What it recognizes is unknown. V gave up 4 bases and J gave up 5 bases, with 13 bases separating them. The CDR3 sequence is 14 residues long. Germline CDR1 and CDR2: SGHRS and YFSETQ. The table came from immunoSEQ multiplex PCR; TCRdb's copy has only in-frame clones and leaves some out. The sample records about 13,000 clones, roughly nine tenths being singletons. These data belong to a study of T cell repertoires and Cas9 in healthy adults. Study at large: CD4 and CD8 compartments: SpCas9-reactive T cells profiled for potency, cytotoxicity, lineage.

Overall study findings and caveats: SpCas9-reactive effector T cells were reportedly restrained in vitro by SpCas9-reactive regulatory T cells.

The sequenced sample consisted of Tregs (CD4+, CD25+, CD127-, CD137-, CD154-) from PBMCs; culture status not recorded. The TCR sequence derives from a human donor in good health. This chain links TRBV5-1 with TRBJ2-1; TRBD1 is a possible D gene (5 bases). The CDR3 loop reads CASSGQGSNNEQFF. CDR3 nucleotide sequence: TGCGCCAGCAGCGGGCAGGGAAGCAACAATGAGCAGTTCTTC.